What follows are 9 T cell receptor beta chains derived from one specimen sequenced in a study of cytomegalovirus exposure and HLA in healthy donors (dated by TCRdb to the late 2010s). Library creation used the immunoSEQ multiplex PCR assay. For the multiplex PCR, a mixture combining 60 forward primers for TCR Vbeta segments and 13 reverse primers for TCR Jbeta segments was used. Drawn from immuneACCESS, this table holds only the in-frame rearrangements with V and J called that TCRdb kept. Clones are partly lost; checked studies trace under half to an unresolved V gene and leave the rest unexplained. This sample holds under 200,000 clones; about 12% were observed only once. The ten largest clonotypes hold approximately 8.3% of the sample. The material sequenced was PBMCs. These receptors were collected from a middle-aged man in good health and CMV-seropositive.

This sequence joins TRBV9 and TRBJ2-7; maybe TRBD1 (6 bases). The CDR3 is 17 amino acids. Between the trimmed V and J ends, which lost 4 bases and 1 base, there was a span of 21 bases. Germline CDR1 is SGDLS and CDR2 is YYNGEE. The CDR3 DNA reads as TGTGCCAGCAGCTGTCGGCAGGGGCGACCACCGTCCTACGAGCAGTACGTC. This gives the protein CASSCRQGRPPSYEQYV.

The chain recombines TRBV9 with TRBJ2-1, with a weak D call TRBD2 (6 bases). The CDR3 consists of 12 residues. The V end lost 2 bases, the J end lost 10 bases, and 10 bases lay between the germline ends. Germline CDR1 and CDR2: SGDLS and YYNGEE. Here the CDR3 reads CASSVHRGEQFF. The CDR3, as DNA: TGTGCCAGCAGCGTCCATCGGGGGGAGCAGTTCTTC.

This clone was counted a few times. The chain carries TRBV4-2 and TRBJ1-1, with no clear D. This CDR3 is 14 amino acids long. CDR1 and CDR2 (germline): LGHNA, YNFKEQ. V lost 4 bases, J lost 1 base, and 10 bases lay in between. CDR3 region: CASSPRRENTEAFF. CDR3 sequence (DNA): TGTGCCAGCAGCCCACGGCGGGAGAACACTGAAGCTTTCTTT.

J is TRBJ2-2 and V is TRBV5-6; a weak D match, TRBD1 (5 bases). This CDR3 region has 13 residues. Germline V gene lookup returns CDR1 SGHDT and CDR2 YYEEEE. Trimming stripped 1 base from V and 6 bases from J, with 7 bases between. Here the CDR3 reads CASSLRQSGELFF. CDR3 DNA sequence: TGTGCCAGCAGCTTGCGACAGTCCGGGGAGCTGTTTTTT.

The sample holds a few counts of this clone. The genes are TRBV9 and TRBJ2-3; 9 bases line up with TRBD2. The germline CDR1 and CDR2 sequences are SGDLS and YYNGEE. J lost 6 bases, V lost 0 bases, and 2 bases had no gene match. The CDR3 extends over 14 amino acids. CDR3 sequence reads: CASSVGSGGDTQYF. The CDR3 region has the DNA TGTGCCAGCAGCGTAGGTAGCGGGGGCGATACGCAGTATTTT.

This chain connects TRBV5-4 to TRBJ1-2, with 8 bases aligning to TRBD1. This CDR3 region has 15 residues. Germline V gene data show CDR1 as SGHNT and CDR2 as YYREEE (reference sequence). The V segment lost 4 bases and the J segment 8 bases; nucleotides outside the gene matches: 13. The CDR3 nucleotides read TGTGCCAGCAGCCCGCCGACAGGGGAGGGGGAAGGCTACACCTTC. Its protein product is CASSPPTGEGEGYTF.

A few counts support this clone. The V and J genes are TRBV27 and TRBJ1-1, with a weak D call TRBD1 (6 bases). Trimming cost V 3 bases and J 6 bases, with 14 bases left between them. The CDR3 contains 14 residues. The V gene's germline CDR1 is MNHEY and CDR2 SMNVEV (reference sequence). The CDR3 sequence: CASSFASGVPEAFF. The CDR3 region has the DNA TGTGCCAGCAGTTTCGCGTCAGGGGTCCCTGAAGCTTTCTTT.

The CDR3 nucleotides are TGTGCCAGCAGCGAGGGAGGCCTCTGGGGCTACACCTTC. Translated: CASSEGGLWGYTF. The chain uses TRBV9 and TRBJ1-2, with D unclear. With 3 bases removed from V and 8 bases from J, the gap between germline ends came to 14 bases. The V gene's germline CDR1 is SGDLS and CDR2 YYNGEE. The CDR3 extends over 13 amino acids.

This clone was picked up a small number of times. This rearrangement joins TRBV4-1 to TRBJ2-3; 7 bases agree with TRBD2. Germline CDR1 reads MGHRA; CDR2 reads YSYEKL. CDR3 length: 13 residues. After removal of 0 bases from V and 6 bases from J, the junction contained 0 bases not matched to a gene. The CDR3 is CASSQEGGDTQYF. CDR3 bases: TGCGCCAGCAGCCAAGAGGGGGGGGATACGCAGTATTTT.